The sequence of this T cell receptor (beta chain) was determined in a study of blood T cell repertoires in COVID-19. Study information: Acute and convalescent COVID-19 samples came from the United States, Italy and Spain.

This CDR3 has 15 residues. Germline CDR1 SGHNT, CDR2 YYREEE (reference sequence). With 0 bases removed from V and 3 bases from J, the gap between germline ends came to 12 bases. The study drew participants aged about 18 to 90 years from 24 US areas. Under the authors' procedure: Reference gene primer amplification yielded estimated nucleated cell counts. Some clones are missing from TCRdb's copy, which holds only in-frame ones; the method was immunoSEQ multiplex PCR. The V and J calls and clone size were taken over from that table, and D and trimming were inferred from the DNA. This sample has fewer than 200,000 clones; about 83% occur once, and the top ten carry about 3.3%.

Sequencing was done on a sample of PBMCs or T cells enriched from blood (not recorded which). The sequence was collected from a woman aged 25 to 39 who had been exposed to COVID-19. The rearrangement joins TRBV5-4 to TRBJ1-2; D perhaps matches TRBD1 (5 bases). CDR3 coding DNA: TGTGCCAGCAGCTTGGGCGGTAAAGGGGACTATGGCTACACCTTC. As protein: CASSLGGKGDYGYTF.